This T cell receptor beta chain was retrieved from a study of T cell responses to AZD1222 COVID-19 vaccine. The study's findings and limits: Clonal diversity was possibly underestimated; the donors were predominantly white British and more often female.

As for this clone: What it recognizes is unknown.

Repertoires were generated with immunoSEQ multiplex PCR, while TCRdb's copy carries only in-frame clones and drops some. The profile shows approximately 140,000 clones, 85% to 95% of them singletons. The sample in question was peripheral blood, obtained on day 0 of AZD1222 vaccination. This TCR came from an adult in good health.

The DNA for the CDR3 is TGTGCCAGTAGCCCGCAGGTTAACTATGGCTACACCTTC. It encodes CASSPQVNYGYTF. The V call is TRBV19, the J call TRBJ1-2; D is unresolved. This CDR3 has 13 amino acids. Per germline, CDR1 LNHDA and CDR2 SQIVND (reference sequence). Trimming shortened V by 6 bases and J by 1 base, and 9 bases separated the two germline ends.